The sequence of this T cell receptor beta chain was determined in a study of blood T cells in healthy people across ages. For the study at large: Per two T cells, template switching captured roughly one barcoded beta molecule.

In germline, CDR1 is SGHKS, CDR2 YYEKEE (reference sequence). The V and J ends lost 4 bases and 0 bases respectively, with 8 bases between them. There are 14 residues in the CDR3. Ranging in age from roughly 6 to 95, the donors were healthy Caucasian individuals from Russia. The study isolated at least 6.5 million PBMCs from each sample. This clonotype turned up a few times. With a J-beta primer mix and a sample-barcoded 5' primer, a second PCR ran about 7 to 11 cycles. TCRdb reprocessed the 5' RACE reads with MiXCR, giving one entry per CDR3 protein. Of about a million distinct CDR3 sequences in the sample, roughly 50% were seen once.

The gene calls are TRBV5-5 and TRBJ2-1; D is unclear. This sequence was found in a woman aged 60-70 years in good health. Source material: blood. The CDR3: CASSQVLSYNEQFF. CDR3 DNA sequence: TGTGCCAGCAGCCAGGTCCTCTCCTACAATGAGCAGTTCTTC.